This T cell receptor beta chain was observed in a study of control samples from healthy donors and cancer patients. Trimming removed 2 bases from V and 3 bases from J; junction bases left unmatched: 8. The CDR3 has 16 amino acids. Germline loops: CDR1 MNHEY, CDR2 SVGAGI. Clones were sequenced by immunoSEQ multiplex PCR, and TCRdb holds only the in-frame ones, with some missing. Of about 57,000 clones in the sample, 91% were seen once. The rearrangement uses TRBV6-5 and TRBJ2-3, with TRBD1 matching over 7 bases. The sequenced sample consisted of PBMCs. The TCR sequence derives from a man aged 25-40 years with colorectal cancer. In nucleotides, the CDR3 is TGTGCCAGCAGTTACACAAACAGGGGTGGGACAGATACGCAGTATTTT. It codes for CASSYTNRGGTDTQYF.